This passage covers 7 T cell receptor beta chains from one sample sequenced in a study of shared clonotypes between healthy human individuals. It was CD45RO-negative cells, positively selected for CCR7, that made up naive CD8 cells, with terminally differentiated effector memory CD45RA+ cells excluded. Sequencing used immunoSEQ multiplex PCR; TCRdb keeps in-frame clones, though not all of them. This sample has a few million clones, with around 93% found just once. The sequencing sample was made of naive CD8+ T cells from PBMCs. The receptors derive from a man aged 18-30 years in good health. Some clones in this sample may be carry-over from other donors' samples.

Points on this clone: The same CDR3 is also encoded by other DNA sequences in this sample. The J gene is TRBJ2-7, the V gene TRBV4-1; D might be TRBD1 (5 bases). Between the trimmed V and J ends, which lost 1 base and 4 bases, there was a span of 11 bases. CDR1 and CDR2 from the germline V gene are MGHRA and YSYEKL. This CDR3 spans 14 amino acids. The CDR3 spells CASSQVPGLYEQYF. CDR3 in DNA: TGCGCCAGCAGCCAAGTGCCAGGGTTATACGAGCAGTACTTC.

The genes are TRBV9 and TRBJ2-7; a weak D match, TRBD1 (5 bases). Trimming cost V 2 bases and J 3 bases, with 9 bases left between them. Germline-derived CDR1 and CDR2 are SGDLS and YYNGEE. This CDR3 spans 13 amino acids. The CDR3 DNA reads TGTGCCAGCAGCGTGGGGCTCTACTACGAGCAGTACTTC. Translation gives CASSVGLYYEQYF.

The gene calls are TRBV28 and TRBJ2-7; weak D call: TRBD1 (5 bases). Germline V CDR1 and CDR2: MDHEN, SYDVKM. V was trimmed by 2 bases and J by 3 bases, leaving 11 bases between them. This CDR3 has 14 amino acids. CDR3 nucleotides: TGTGCCAGCAGTTTAGAGGACATAGACTACGAGCAGTACTTC. Amino acid sequence: CASSLEDIDYEQYF.

The rearrangement uses TRBV6-4 and TRBJ2-2; D remains unclear. The CDR3 totals 13 residues. In germline, CDR1 is MRHNA, CDR2 SNTAGT. Trimming stripped 5 bases from V and 5 bases from J, with 9 bases between. In DNA form, the CDR3 reads TGTGCCAGCAGTAGCGAGAAGACCGGGGAGCTGTTTTTT. It yields the protein CASSSEKTGELFF.

The chain joins TRBV5-1 to TRBJ2-1; 11 nucleotides match TRBD2. V was clipped by 0 bases and J by 7 bases; unmatched bases: 6. This CDR3 is 16 amino acids long. Germline assignment: CDR1 SGHRS and CDR2 YFSETQ. The CDR3 region has the DNA TGCGCCAGCAGCTTGGCTCTAGCGGGAGGAATAAATGAGCAGTTCTTC. Its translation: CASSLALAGGINEQFF.

V gene TRBV15 combines with J gene TRBJ1-5; no clear D gene. The V end was cut by 5 bases, the J end by 0 bases, with 5 bases between. CDR3 length equals 13 residues. Germline assignment: CDR1 LNHNV and CDR2 YYDKDF (reference sequence). CDR3 amino acids: CATSEDSNQPQHF. CDR3 coding DNA: TGTGCCACCAGCGAAGATAGCAATCAGCCCCAGCATTTT.

This clone was recorded only once. The gene calls are TRBV4-1 and TRBJ2-3, with 7 nucleotides matching TRBD2. The CDR3 has 15 residues. Losses at the gene ends were 3 bases for V and 5 bases for J; bases not matched to a gene: 8. Germline lookup yields CDR1 MGHRA and CDR2 YSYEKL. The CDR3 protein is CASSHPSGGVDTQYF. The DNA of the CDR3 is TGCGCCAGCAGCCACCCTAGCGGAGGAGTAGATACGCAGTATTTT.